The present T cell receptor beta chain was sequenced within a study of prognosis after radiotherapy for stage I lung cancer. Study-wide background: It was between 2018 and 2019 that stage I non-small cell lung cancer patients were enrolled. Stereotactic body radiotherapy was given without concurrent therapy, and no patient received both at once.

General study findings and limits: The question of whether the expanded TCR clones were tumor-specific was not determined.

This clonotype was seen more than once but under ten times. Its antigen is currently unknown. The CDR3 sequence is 14 residues long. The germline V gene encodes CDR1 MGHRA and CDR2 YSYEKL. V lost 6 bases and J lost 5; bases outside the gene matches: 7. TCR beta CDR3 was amplified from genomic DNA by two-round multiplex PCR. With primers specific to each TRBV and TRBJ gene, the first-round PCR was performed. TCRdb independently ran MiXCR on the multiplex PCR reads; one entry per CDR3 protein. The table has over 25,000 distinct CDR3 sequences, about 45% seen once; the top ten hold 15%. The sequencing here drew on PBMCs, taken before or after stereotactic body radiation therapy (not recorded which). The TCR originated in a donor of 50 years or more with non-small cell lung cancer. The V call is TRBV4-1, the J call TRBJ1-1; TRBD1 matches at 9 bases. CDR3 region: CASRQQGAGTEAFF. CDR3 nucleotide sequence: TGCGCCAGCAGACAACAGGGGGCGGGGACTGAAGCTTTCTTT.